These T cell receptor beta chains were read from a single sample in a study of blood T cell repertoires in COVID-19. Clones were read by immunoSEQ multiplex PCR, and TCRdb kept only the in-frame ones, dropping some. This table has roughly 120,000 clones, around 90% appearing once. Source material: peripheral blood. The receptors shown here come from a human donor in a cohort sampled during active COVID-19. CDR3s leave out the opening cysteine and the closing phenylalanine or tryptophan. Each record gives: V gene, CDR3 length, CDR3 protein.

TRBV3-1/TRBV3-2,11,ASSPVGGYEQY
TRBV18,14,ASSPNQGSGAGGYT
TRBV18,12,ASSGRDSNSPLH
TRBV7-6,14,ASSLGTDSYNSPLH
TRBV11-3,14,ASSSRSGGLTDTQY
TRBV5-4,13,ASSGRDRANEKLF
TRBV5-4,12,ASQSASLAGEQY
TRBV5-1,12,ASSVTGVNTEAF
TRBV11-2,13,ASSLTGGRQYGYT
TRBV5-1,13,ASSPVARADYEQY
TRBV5-4,14,ASSLGQGQNTGELF
TRBV29-1,16,SVEASGLAGVGSGELF
TRBV30,10,AWFLMRTEAF
TRBV7-4,14,ASSRRGQGAKEPQH
TRBV5-1,12,ASSITRNNEKLF
TRBV2,13,ASSDISTPREKLF
TRBV6-4,13,ASTPDRGRNTEAF
TRBV5-1,9,ASSPTWEAF
TRBV28,17,ASSFALLLAGGLNNEQF
TRBV2,14,ASSARPYRRGGEAF
TRBV28,12,ASSSDTIREGYT
TRBV19,13,ASSIGLAASYEQY
TRBV3-1/TRBV3-2,13,ASSLSPGESYEQY